This TCR beta chain was recorded in a study of STAT3 mutations in large granular lymphocyte leukemia. Study-wide points: Clonal expansion was inferred from other time points because no sample existed at each clone's first appearance. In T-cell large granular lymphocyte leukemia, about half of patients showed multiple immunodominant subclonotypes.

Method: immunoSEQ multiplex PCR; TCRdb's copy keeps in-frame clones and lacks some. The sample consists of 30,000 to 45,000 clones, approximately 91% of them appearing once. As to this clone: Its antigen is as yet unknown.

Germline V lookup: CDR1 MDHEN, CDR2 SYDVKM. V gave up 6 bases and J gave up 7 bases, with 15 bases separating them. The CDR3 totals 14 residues. The specimen sequenced was PBMCs. This TCR came from a human donor with T large granular lymphocyte leukemia. Some clones in this sample may be carry-over from other donors' samples. This sequence joins TRBV28 and TRBJ1-4, with D uncertain. CDR3 sequence: CASRSGSVGEKLFF. The CDR3 DNA reads TGTGCCAGCAGATCTGGATCCGTAGGTGAAAAACTGTTTTTT.